Each of the 15 T cell receptor beta chains below was sequenced from the same sample in a study of T cell responses to AZD1222 COVID-19 vaccine. TCRdb's table, derived via immunoSEQ multiplex PCR, lists solely in-frame clones and lacks some. Of over 45,000 clones listed, around nine tenths are singletons. The source material was peripheral blood, sampled 28 days after the second AZD1222 dose. Receptors were obtained from an adult who received the AZD1222 COVID-19 vaccine.

The rearrangement joins TRBV5-1 to TRBJ2-2; 7 bases are shared with TRBD2. Germline CDR1 reads SGHRS; CDR2 reads YFSETQ. J lost 3 bases, V lost 4 bases, and 6 bases had no gene match. The CDR3 consists of 15 residues. As DNA, the CDR3 is TGCGCCAGCAGCGACGGGAGGTCGGACACCGGGGAGCTGTTTTTT. This gives the protein CASSDGRSDTGELFF.

The V and J genes are TRBV5-6 and TRBJ2-5, with 10 positions matching TRBD2. This CDR3 is built from 15 residues. The V and J ends lost 3 bases and 7 bases, in that order; junction bases with no gene match: 9. Germline lookup yields CDR1 SGHDT and CDR2 YYEEEE. The CDR3 reads CASSWGSGGAGTQYF. The CDR3 DNA reads TGTGCCAGCAGCTGGGGCAGCGGGGGGGCGGGGACCCAGTACTTC. Looking up the rest from reference TRBV5-6 and TRBJ2-5 gives the full variable domain: DAGVTQSPTHLIKTRGQQVTLRCSPKSGHDTVSWYQQALGQGPQFIFQYYEEEERQRGNFPDRFSGHQFPNYSSELNVNALLLGDSALYLCASSWGSGGAGTQYFGPGTRLLVL.

The rearrangement links TRBV5-1 to TRBJ1-6; unclear D gene. Trimming took off 0 bases at V and 7 bases at J, with 23 bases between the two ends. Germline V gives CDR1 SGHRS, CDR2 YFSETQ. There are 19 residues in the CDR3. CDR3: CASSLGLRLGGEVNSPLHF. DNA of the CDR3: TGCGCCAGCAGCTTGGGACTGCGACTGGGCGGGGAAGTGAATTCACCCCTCCACTTT.

The DNA of the CDR3 is TGTGCCAGCAGCTTCTATACCTACGAGCAGTACTTC. It codes for CASSFYTYEQYF. The chain joins TRBV5-4 to TRBJ2-7; the D is unclear. The CDR3 has 12 residues. CDR1 is SGHNT and CDR2 is YYREEE in the germline V gene (reference sequence). The V end lost 2 bases, the J end lost 2 bases, and 5 bases lay between the germline ends.

The CDR3, as DNA: TGTGCCAGCAGCCCGGTACCTAACGGCATCCCGAACATTCAGTACTTC. This translates into CASSPVPNGIPNIQYF. The genes are TRBV3-1 (or the pseudogene TRBV3-2) and TRBJ2-4; D uncertain. The V gene lost 4 bases and the J gene lost 7 bases, with 20 bases spanning the gap. Germline loops: CDR1 LGHDT, CDR2 YNNKEL (reference sequence). The CDR3 sequence is 16 residues long.

This chain uses TRBV19 with TRBJ1-5; D remains ambiguous. The CDR3 sequence is 15 residues long. CDR1 and CDR2 from the germline V gene are LNHDA and SQIVND (reference sequence). Trimming left V 6 bases short and J 1 base short, with 13 bases between. The CDR3 region has the DNA TGTGCCAGTAGCCCCGGAAGCAGGAGCAATCAGCCCCAGCATTTT. The encoded protein is CASSPGSRSNQPQHF. Combining the CDR3 with reference TRBV19 and TRBJ1-5 gives the whole variable domain DGGITQSPKYLFRKEGQNVTLSCEQNLNHDAMYWYRQDPGQGLRLIYYSQIVNDFQKGDIAEGYSVSREKKESFPLTVTSAQKNPTAFYLCASSPGSRSNQPQHFGDGTRLSIL.

The V and J genes are TRBV7-2 and TRBJ1-1; a weak D match, TRBD1 (6 bases). This CDR3 contains 14 residues. Per germline, CDR1 SGHTA and CDR2 FQGNSA. V was clipped by 3 bases and J by 6 bases, with 14 bases between them. CDR3 in amino acids: CASSLAWGQAEAFF. The CDR3 coding sequence is TGTGCCAGCAGCTTGGCCTGGGGGCAGGCTGAAGCTTTCTTT.

V usage is TRBV6-5 and J usage is TRBJ2-1, with D possibly matching TRBD1 (5 bases). CDR3 length: 15 residues. Trimming took off 5 bases at V and 7 bases at J, with 18 bases between the two ends. Germline V gene lookup returns CDR1 MNHEY and CDR2 SVGAGI. The CDR3 coding sequence is TGTGCCAGCAGTCCGCTAGATACCGCAGGGAATGAGCAGTTCTTC. This sequence encodes CASSPLDTAGNEQFF.

The chain links TRBV3-1 (or the pseudogene TRBV3-2) to TRBJ2-7; TRBD1 matches at 9 bases. Trimming at V came to 8 bases and at J to 0 bases, leaving 5 bases not matched to a gene. CDR1 and CDR2 from the germline V gene are LGHDT and YNNKEL (reference sequence). This CDR3 is built from 14 residues. CDR3 sequence reads: CASGGTGSSYEQYF. The CDR3, as DNA: TGTGCCAGCGGGGGGACAGGGAGCTCCTACGAGCAGTACTTC.

The chain is built from TRBV6-4 and TRBJ2-5; TRBD1 matches 8 bases. Germline CDR1 is MRHNA and CDR2 is SNTAGT. V dropped 6 bases and J dropped 4; count of bases not matched to a gene: 16. The CDR3 is 17 amino acids. CDR3 sequence: CASRKKGWTGFRETQYF. The CDR3 bases are TGTGCCAGCAGGAAAAAAGGCTGGACAGGGTTCCGAGAGACCCAGTACTTC.

The chain combines TRBV18 with TRBJ1-5; D perhaps matches TRBD1 (5 bases). Between the trimmed V and J ends, which lost 2 bases and 0 bases, there was a span of 8 bases. Germline V gives CDR1 KGHSH, CDR2 LQKENI. The CDR3 extends over 15 amino acids. Here the CDR3 reads CASSPTRASNQPQHF. CDR3 DNA: TGTGCCAGCTCACCAACCAGGGCTAGCAATCAGCCCCAGCATTTT.

This chain joins TRBV20-1 and TRBJ2-3; no clear D. Trimming removed 5 bases at V and 6 bases at J, with 9 bases between. The length of the CDR3 is 11 residues. Germline V gives CDR1 DFQATT, CDR2 SNEGSKA (reference sequence). The CDR3 is CSAGFTDTQYF. As DNA, the CDR3 is TGCAGTGCTGGGTTTACGGATACGCAGTATTTT.

The chain links TRBV18 to TRBJ2-7, with D unclear. Germline CDR1 reads KGHSH; CDR2 reads LQKENI. V was trimmed by 1 base and J by 5 bases, leaving 15 bases between them. The CDR3 is 15 amino acids. This CDR3 reads CASSPLEAIGNEQYF. The CDR3 DNA reads as TGTGCCAGCTCACCACTCGAAGCAATAGGGAACGAGCAGTACTTC.

The V gene is TRBV25-1, the J gene TRBJ2-7; 7 bases map to TRBD1. Germline CDR1 and CDR2: MGHDK and SYGVNS. The CDR3 contains 12 residues. The ends lost 4 bases at V and 6 bases at J; junction bases unmatched: 3. As DNA, the CDR3 is TGTGCCAGCAGTGGTACAGGGGTCGAGCAGTACTTC. Protein product: CASSGTGVEQYF.

V and J are TRBV10-3 and TRBJ1-2; 11 bases are shared with TRBD1. V lost 11 bases, J lost 3 bases, and 5 bases stayed unmatched. This CDR3 is 13 amino acids long. Germline CDR1 ENHRY, CDR2 SYGVKD. CDR3: CAVGQGVYYGYTF. The CDR3, as DNA: TGTGCCGTGGGACAGGGGGTTTACTATGGCTACACCTTC.